Listed here are 25 T cell receptor beta chains from one sample, sequenced in a study of cytomegalovirus exposure and HLA in healthy donors. Researchers ran the PCR with 60 Vbeta and 13 Jbeta primers. Sequencing was performed with immunoSEQ multiplex PCR; in TCRdb, only in-frame clones are kept and a portion is missing. The sample carries about 130,000 clones, more than 8% recorded once. The sequenced sample was PBMCs. These receptors originate from a man between 45 and 60 years old in good health and CMV-seronegative.

This clone occurred a few times. The rearrangement links TRBV4-2 to TRBJ2-7; TRBD1 aligns across 8 bases. The CDR3 is 13 residues long. Germline V gene data show CDR1 as LGHNA and CDR2 as YNFKEQ. Unmatched junction bases numbered 0, after V lost 3 bases and J lost 2 bases. The CDR3 nucleotides are TGTGCCAGCAGCCAGGACAGGGCCTACGAGCAGTACTTC. Protein: CASSQDRAYEQYF.

This clone has only a few counts. The V call is TRBV7-3, the J call TRBJ2-1; TRBD2 is a possible D gene (5 bases). This CDR3 region has 18 residues. Germline CDR1 and CDR2: SGHTA and FQGTGA. The V end lost 5 bases, the J end lost 3 bases, and 23 bases lay between the germline ends. CDR3 sequence: CASSPTPADPAGYNEQFF. CDR3 nucleotide sequence: TGTGCCAGCAGCCCTACCCCAGCAGACCCGGCGGGCTACAATGAGCAGTTCTTC.

This clone was detected a few times. V and J are TRBV7-3 and TRBJ2-2; the D gene is possibly TRBD1 (6 bases). The germline V and J ends were trimmed by 3 bases and 0 bases, with 8 bases remaining between them. Germline V gives CDR1 SGHTA, CDR2 FQGTGA. The CDR3 covers 15 residues. The CDR3 bases are TGTGCCAGCAGCTTGGGGGCCACGAACACCGGGGAGCTGTTTTTT. It codes for CASSLGATNTGELFF.

This chain joins TRBV27 and TRBJ2-7; tentatively, D is TRBD1 (5 bases). Deletions cut 0 bases from V and 3 bases from J, with 9 bases between. Germline CDR1 MNHEY, CDR2 SMNVEV (reference sequence). This CDR3 contains 14 residues. The CDR3 here is CASSLSPQGYEQYF. CDR3 DNA sequence: TGTGCCAGCAGTTTATCCCCCCAGGGCTACGAGCAGTACTTC.

This clone occurred a few times. A read error may produce the germline difference seen at one junction end. This CDR3 is CASSKDGGIGNQPQHF. As DNA, the CDR3 is TGCGCCAGCAGCAAAGATGGGGGGATAGGCAATCAGCCCCAGCATTTT. The chain has TRBV4-1 and TRBJ1-5, with D perhaps TRBD1 (5 bases). Germline V gene lookup returns CDR1 MGHRA and CDR2 YSYEKL. The CDR3 contains 16 residues.

J is TRBJ1-1 and V is TRBV7-9, with TRBD1 as a possible D gene (5 bases). Trimming took 1 base from V and 1 from J, leaving 7 bases between them. The CDR3 sequence is 14 residues long. CDR1 SEHNR and CDR2 FQNEAQ come from the germline V gene (reference sequence). The CDR3 reads CASSLGQSNTEAFF. In DNA form, the CDR3 reads TGTGCCAGCAGCTTAGGACAGTCGAACACTGAAGCTTTCTTT.

The chain uses TRBV18 and TRBJ2-1; unclear D gene. This CDR3 is 11 amino acids long. CDR1 is KGHSH, CDR2 LQKENI, per germline. V lost 3 bases, J lost 5 bases, and 2 bases lay in between. The chain's CDR3 is CASSPNNEQFF. The CDR3 nucleotides read TGTGCCAGCTCACCTAACAATGAGCAGTTCTTC.

The genes are TRBV27 and TRBJ2-2, with D perhaps matching TRBD2 (6 bases). The germline gives CDR1 MNHEY, CDR2 SMNVEV (reference sequence). The CDR3 covers 14 residues. V was clipped by 5 bases and J by 2 bases, with 9 bases between them. The CDR3 nucleotides are TGTGCCAGCAGTCACGGGACTAACACCGGGGAGCTGTTTTTT. Its protein is CASSHGTNTGELFF.

This clone was counted between two and nine times. The chain carries TRBV28 and TRBJ2-5; a possible D gene is TRBD2 (6 bases). Gene TRBJ2-7 matches the end of the DNA better, so the J call may be wrong. Looked up from germline, CDR1 is MDHEN and CDR2 is SYDVKM. The CDR3 sequence is 15 residues long. As DNA, the CDR3 is TGTGCCACCGAGGGGTCGGGGGACTTAGCCCACGAGCAGTACTTC. Protein product: CATEGSGDLAHEQYF.

In its sample, this clone was seen a few times. This rearrangement joins TRBV15 to TRBJ2-1, with a tentative D call TRBD2 (5 bases). This CDR3 contains 18 residues. Per the germline V gene, CDR1 is LNHNV and CDR2 is YYDKDF (reference sequence). Trimming shortened V by 0 bases and J by 0 bases, and 15 bases separated the two germline ends. CDR3 coding DNA: TGTGCCACCAGCAGAGATTATGAGGGAGATAGCTCCTACAATGAGCAGTTCTTC. Encoded protein: CATSRDYEGDSSYNEQFF. Filled out from reference TRBV15 and TRBJ2-1, the complete variable domain reads DAMVIQNPRYQVTQFGKPVTLSCSQTLNHNVMYWYQQKSSQAPKLLFHYYDKDFNNEADTPDNFQSRRPNTSFCFLDIRSPGLGDTAMYLCATSRDYEGDSSYNEQFFGPGTRLTVL.

This clone was detected a few times. The V call is TRBV29-1, the J call TRBJ2-1, with 7 bases matching TRBD1. The CDR3 runs to 14 residues. Looked up from germline, CDR1 is SQVTM and CDR2 is ANQGSEA. Losses at the gene ends were 3 bases for V and 3 bases for J; bases not matched to a gene: 5. CDR3 loop: CSVDYRGDYNEQFF. The DNA of the CDR3 is TGCAGCGTTGATTACAGGGGCGACTACAATGAGCAGTTCTTC.

This clone was counted a few times. V and J are TRBV29-1 and TRBJ2-5, with no clear D. Germline loops: CDR1 SQVTM, CDR2 ANQGSEA. This CDR3 contains 10 residues. V gave up 5 bases and J gave up 5 bases, with 6 bases separating them. CDR3 coding DNA: TGCAGCGTTTCCATGGAGACCCAGTACTTC. Protein product: CSVSMETQYF.

CDR3 loop: CASSFGLAGSDTQYF. CDR3 nucleotides: TGTGCCAGCAGCTTTGGACTAGCGGGGTCAGATACGCAGTATTTT. This sequence joins TRBV11-2 and TRBJ2-3; the match to TRBD2 covers 12 bases. The CDR3 is 15 residues long. Germline V gene sequence: CDR1 SGHAT, CDR2 FQNNGV. V lost 3 bases, J lost 4 bases, and 2 bases stayed unmatched.

In this sample, this clone turned up a few times. This chain uses TRBV6-5 with TRBJ2-7; a weak D match, TRBD2 (5 bases). This CDR3 comprises 14 residues. Germline assignment: CDR1 MNHEY and CDR2 SVGAGI. Trimming took off 4 bases at V and 3 bases at J, with 13 bases between the two ends. The chain's CDR3 is CASSSSLTSYEQYF. CDR3 DNA sequence: TGTGCCAGCAGTTCCTCCCTAACTAGCTACGAGCAGTACTTC.

The V call is TRBV29-1, the J call TRBJ2-7; 9 bases are a match to TRBD1. Per germline, CDR1 SQVTM and CDR2 ANQGSEA. The V gene end was trimmed by 3 bases and the J gene end by 6 bases; junction bases not matched to a gene: 12. CDR3 size: 15 residues. The CDR3 sequence: CSVDWTGDPLSEQYF. The CDR3 DNA follows: TGCAGCGTTGATTGGACAGGGGACCCCCTCTCCGAGCAGTACTTC.

As regards this clone: The junction differs from germline at one of its ends, possibly a read error. Additional DNA sequences in this sample encode the identical CDR3. The J gene is TRBJ2-1, the V gene TRBV18, with 10 bases that match TRBD1. This CDR3 has 15 amino acids. The germline V gene encodes CDR1 KGHSH and CDR2 LQKENI. The chain's CDR3 is CASSPLGQGNNEQFF. The CDR3 nucleotides read TGTGCCAGTTCACCTTTGGGACAGGGGAACAATGAGCAGTTCTTC.

The chain links TRBV5-6 to TRBJ2-3, with 9 bases matching TRBD1. After removal of 4 bases from V and 0 bases from J, the junction contained 3 bases not matched to a gene. The length of the CDR3 is 15 residues. The V gene's germline CDR1 is SGHDT and CDR2 YYEEEE. The DNA of the CDR3 is TGTGCCAGCAGCAGGGACAGGGCTAGCACAGATACGCAGTATTTT. It specifies CASSRDRASTDTQYF.

This clone was seen a few times. The chain links TRBV27 to TRBJ2-5; 9 nucleotides agree with TRBD1. This CDR3 is 14 amino acids long. CDR1 is MNHEY, CDR2 SMNVEV, per germline (reference sequence). Trimming took 5 bases from V and 6 from J; bases not matched to a gene: 7. The CDR3: CASSITGGLQTQYF. Here the CDR3 DNA reads TGTGCCAGCAGTATTACAGGGGGCTTGCAGACCCAGTACTTC.

This clone has a handful of counts. V gene TRBV7-9 combines with J gene TRBJ1-3; 7 bases align to TRBD1. The CDR3 spans 19 residues. Trimming took 1 base from V and 0 from J; bases not matched to a gene: 12. Germline assignment: CDR1 SEHNR and CDR2 FQNEAQ (reference sequence). Written as DNA, the CDR3 is TGTGCCAGCAGCTTAGGTGAGGGACAGACACTAGACTCTGGAAACACCATATATTTT. Its translation is CASSLGEGQTLDSGNTIYF.

The rearrangement joins TRBV5-1 to TRBJ2-1; TRBD2 matches 10 bases. V lost 2 bases and J lost 10; bases outside the gene matches: 9. Germline V lookup: CDR1 SGHRS, CDR2 YFSETQ. The CDR3 totals 15 residues. The CDR3: CASSLELAGRREQFF. The CDR3, as DNA: TGCGCCAGCAGCTTAGAACTAGCGGGGCGGAGGGAGCAGTTCTTC.

In its sample, this clone was seen a few times. The rearrangement uses TRBV2 and TRBJ1-4; D gene uncertain. The CDR3 has 15 residues. Trimming removed 4 bases at V and 3 bases at J, with 12 bases between. In germline, CDR1 is SNHLY, CDR2 FYNNEI. The CDR3 DNA follows: TGTGCCAGCAGTGCAGAGACCGGGGCTAATGAAAAACTGTTTTTT. This codes for CASSAETGANEKLFF. Full variable domain (outside the CDR3, taken from reference TRBV2 and TRBJ1-4): EPEVTQTPSHQVTQMGQEVILRCVPISNHLYFYWYRQILGQKVEFLVSFYNNEISEKSEIFDDQFSVERPDGSNFTLKIRSTKLEDSAMYFCASSAETGANEKLFFGSGTQLSVL.

This clone was seen a few times. Mismatch with germline at one junction end may stem from a read error. The chain recombines TRBV2 with TRBJ2-1; 8 bases align to TRBD2. The germline gives CDR1 SNHLY, CDR2 FYNNEI. The CDR3 loop spans 13 amino acids. Written as DNA, the CDR3 is TGTACCAGCAGTGGCGGGAGGTTCAATGAGCAGTTCTTC. Its protein product is CTSSGGRFNEQFF.

This clone was counted a few times. The chain recombines TRBV11-3 with TRBJ2-7; 8 bases are a match to TRBD1. The V segment lost 6 bases and the J segment 5 bases; nucleotides outside the gene matches: 3. The CDR3 contains 12 residues. Germline V gene lookup returns CDR1 SGHNT and CDR2 YENEEA. The CDR3 sequence is CASSTDRDEQYF. The CDR3 DNA sequence: TGTGCCAGCAGTACGGACAGGGACGAGCAGTACTTC.

The chain combines TRBV4-2 with TRBJ2-1, with a weak D call TRBD1 (5 bases). V was trimmed by 4 bases and J by 0 bases, leaving 10 bases between them. Germline CDR1 LGHNA, CDR2 YNFKEQ. The CDR3 contains 15 residues. CDR3 amino acids: CASSPRQSSYNEQFF. CDR3 sequence (DNA): TGTGCCAGCAGCCCGAGACAGAGCTCCTACAATGAGCAGTTCTTC.

This chain connects TRBV7-9 to TRBJ2-1; D possibly corresponds to TRBD2 (6 bases). The length of the CDR3 is 15 residues. The germline gives CDR1 SEHNR, CDR2 FQNEAQ (reference sequence). Deletions cut 2 bases from V and 0 bases from J, with 8 bases between. The CDR3 DNA reads as TGTGCCAGCAGCTTAACCGGGGGCTCCTACAATGAGCAGTTCTTC. It encodes CASSLTGGSYNEQFF.